The rows below give T cell receptor beta chains drawn from one sample of a study of T cells in Graves' hyperthyroidism and ophthalmopathy. TCRdb reprocessed the multiplex PCR reads via MiXCR and lists one record per CDR3 protein. The table lists over 250,000 distinct CDR3 sequences, approximately 17% of them singletons, with around 55% in the top ten. Sequencing was performed on blood. The receptors were sampled from a woman aged 60-75 years with Graves' ophthalmopathy. The CDR3 runs from the conserved cysteine through the conserved F or W. Fields, in order: clone size, J gene, V gene, CDR3 length, D gene, CDR3 protein, CDR3 DNA. D genes are given only for firm matches. Size values are once, few and many counts, or a class for expanded clones, and some rows have none.

abundance: many
j_gene: TRBJ2-6
v_gene: TRBV5-1
len: 15
d_gene: TRBD1
CDR3aa: CASSSQGAGANVLTF
CDR3nt: TGCGCCAGCAGCTCCCAGGGGGCTGGGGCCAACGTCCTGACTTTC

abundance: .
j_gene: TRBJ2-2
v_gene: TRBV5-1
len: 16
d_gene: .
CDR3aa: CASSLLEPRNTGELFF
CDR3nt: TGCGCCAGCAGCTTGCTAGAGCCCCGAAACACCGGGGAGCTGTTTTTT

abundance: many
j_gene: TRBJ2-3
v_gene: TRBV2
len: 16
d_gene: TRBD2
CDR3aa: CASSATSFPGTDTQYF
CDR3nt: TGTGCCAGCAGTGCGACTAGCTTCCCGGGCACAGATACGCAGTATTTT

abundance: many
j_gene: TRBJ2-7
v_gene: TRBV3-1
len: 14
d_gene: TRBD1
CDR3aa: CASSLPGQTYEQYF
CDR3nt: TGTGCCAGCAGCCTCCCGGGACAGACCTACGAGCAGTACTTC

abundance: .
j_gene: TRBJ1-4
v_gene: TRBV2
len: 14
d_gene: TRBD1
CDR3aa: CAGQGARANEELFF
CDR3nt: TGTGCCGGACAGGGGGCGCGTGCTAATGAAGAACTGTTTTTT

abundance: many
j_gene: TRBJ2-3
v_gene: TRBV4-3
len: 18
d_gene: TRBD1
CDR3aa: CASSQDGRTGVGTDTQYF
CDR3nt: TGCGCCAGCAGCCAAGACGGTCGGACAGGGGTGGGCACAGATACGCAGTATTTT

abundance: .
j_gene: TRBJ1-4
v_gene: TRBV30
len: 14
d_gene: TRBD1
CDR3aa: CAWSWAGGNEKLFF
CDR3nt: TGTGCCTGGAGTTGGGCAGGGGGTAATGAAAAACTGTTTTTT

abundance: .
j_gene: TRBJ2-7
v_gene: TRBV7-8
len: 19
d_gene: TRBD2
CDR3aa: CASSLEGLLLPSGAYEQYF
CDR3nt: TGTGCCAGCAGCTTAGAAGGCTTGTTGCTGCCTAGCGGGGCCTACGAGCAGTACTTC

abundance: many
j_gene: TRBJ2-1
v_gene: TRBV3-1
len: 12
d_gene: TRBD1
CDR3aa: CASSPTGYEQFF
CDR3nt: TGTGCCAGCAGCCCGACAGGGTACGAGCAGTTCTTC

abundance: many
j_gene: TRBJ1-1
v_gene: TRBV5-1
len: 13
d_gene: .
CDR3aa: CASSRETDTEAFF
CDR3nt: TGCGCCAGCAGCAGGGAGACGGACACTGAAGCTTTCTTT

abundance: few
j_gene: TRBJ2-5
v_gene: TRBV15
len: 14
d_gene: TRBD1
CDR3aa: CATSRNRGRETQYF
CDR3nt: TGTGCCACCAGCAGGAACAGGGGGCGAGAGACCCAGTACTTC

abundance: few
j_gene: TRBJ2-1
v_gene: TRBV3-1
len: 17
d_gene: .
CDR3aa: CASSQDPGSGSYNEQFF
CDR3nt: TGTGCCAGCAGCCAAGATCCCGGCAGCGGCTCCTACAATGAGCAGTTCTTC

abundance: .
j_gene: TRBJ2-7
v_gene: TRBV4-1
len: 14
d_gene: .
CDR3aa: CASSSQGSSYEQYF
CDR3nt: TGCGCCAGCAGCTCACAGGGTAGCTCCTACGAGCAGTACTTC

abundance: .
j_gene: TRBJ2-3
v_gene: TRBV15
len: 15
d_gene: .
CDR3aa: CATHLDGRPTDTQYF
CDR3nt: TGTGCCACCCACCTGGACGGGCGCCCCACAGATACGCAGTATTTT

abundance: .
j_gene: TRBJ2-1
v_gene: TRBV3-1
len: 15
d_gene: TRBD2
CDR3aa: CASRLAGLSYNEQFF
CDR3nt: TGTGCCAGTAGACTAGCGGGGCTTTCCTACAATGAGCAGTTCTTC

abundance: few
j_gene: TRBJ2-7
v_gene: TRBV27
len: 14
d_gene: TRBD1
CDR3aa: CASSLQGASDEQYF
CDR3nt: TGTGCCAGCAGTTTACAGGGGGCGAGCGACGAGCAGTACTTC

abundance: many
j_gene: TRBJ2-1
v_gene: TRBV11-2
len: 13
d_gene: .
CDR3aa: CASSSPGPLGQFF
CDR3nt: TGTGCCAGCAGCTCACCGGGACCCTTGGGGCAGTTCTTC

abundance: few
j_gene: TRBJ2-7
v_gene: TRBV5-1
len: 12
d_gene: .
CDR3aa: CASSIQGGEQYF
CDR3nt: TGCGCCAGCAGCATACAGGGCGGCGAGCAGTACTTC

abundance: many
j_gene: TRBJ2-7
v_gene: TRBV28
len: 12
d_gene: .
CDR3aa: CASSMSRWEQYF
CDR3nt: TGTGCCAGCAGCATGTCGCGGTGGGAGCAGTACTTC

abundance: .
j_gene: TRBJ1-2
v_gene: TRBV29-1
len: 12
d_gene: .
CDR3aa: CSVAEPSYGYTF
CDR3nt: TGCAGCGTTGCGGAACCGAGCTATGGCTACACCTTC

abundance: few
j_gene: TRBJ2-3
v_gene: TRBV27
len: 15
d_gene: .
CDR3aa: CASSLSEGFTDTQYF
CDR3nt: TGTGCCAGCAGTTTGTCGGAGGGGTTCACAGATACGCAGTATTTT

abundance: .
j_gene: TRBJ1-2
v_gene: TRBV6-1
len: 14
d_gene: .
CDR3aa: CASSEMALHYGYTF
CDR3nt: TGTGCCAGCAGTGAGATGGCATTACACTATGGCTACACCTTC

abundance: many
j_gene: TRBJ2-1
v_gene: TRBV10-3
len: 14
d_gene: .
CDR3aa: CATRAGREKDEQFF
CDR3nt: TGTGCCACCCGGGCGGGACGGGAGAAGGATGAGCAGTTCTTC

abundance: many
j_gene: TRBJ2-7
v_gene: TRBV7-2
len: 14
d_gene: .
CDR3aa: CASSTGDSSYEQYF
CDR3nt: TGTGCCAGCAGTACGGGGGACAGCTCCTACGAGCAGTACTTC

abundance: many
j_gene: TRBJ1-2
v_gene: TRBV4-3
len: 16
d_gene: .
CDR3aa: CASSQDLGRGSRGYTF
CDR3nt: TGCGCCAGCAGCCAAGATCTGGGGAGGGGGAGTCGTGGCTACACCTTC

abundance: many
j_gene: TRBJ2-7
v_gene: TRBV7-2
len: 15
d_gene: .
CDR3aa: CASSLKASGPYEQYF
CDR3nt: TGTGCCAGCAGCTTAAAGGCGTCAGGACCCTACGAGCAGTACTTC

abundance: .
j_gene: TRBJ2-3
v_gene: TRBV29-1
len: 16
d_gene: TRBD1
CDR3aa: CSVGDGDRGWADTQYF
CDR3nt: TGCAGCGTCGGCGATGGGGACAGAGGTTGGGCAGATACGCAGTATTTT